This T cell receptor beta chain emerged from a study of T cell responses to AZD1222 COVID-19 vaccine (dated by TCRdb to the early 2020s). Notes on the research overall: AZD1222 recipients whose second dose came at about 4 weeks and those whose second dose came at about 12 weeks were combined into one group, since spike-specific TCR depth and breadth did not differ between the two schedules. TCR sequencing was performed for roughly 250 trial participants, of whom around 210 were given two doses of AZD1222 and around 25 were given two doses of MenACWY control vaccine. Trial participants were enrolled by age into subgroups of 18-55, 56-69 and 70-plus years, and around 150, 29 and 61 TCR-sequenced participants, respectively, were included in these subgroups. Study-wide findings and limitations: Most participants were white British and females outnumbered males, and the authors suggested that clonal diversity may have been underestimated. Reportedly, almost half of the unique spike-specific TCRs recognized epitopes lying outside the regions that are mutated in the B.1.351 and B.1.1.7 variants. The whole spike protein was spanned by vaccine-associated CD4 TCRs, and dominant responses were seen in regions 160-218 and 743-854. After two AZD1222 doses, both the breadth and the depth of spike-specific TCRs were significantly higher than at day 0 and than in MenACWY recipients. Because no day 14 peak-response samples were available, the repertoires could be characterized only after the peak T cell response. The 56-69-year group was small, and its depth increase did not reach significance, likely because of low power. Conclusions about previously exposed vaccinees were limited because only a handful of AZD1222 recipients were SARS-CoV-2 seropositive at baseline.

The CDR3 regions of human TCRbeta chains were analyzed by immunosequencing. The authors' pipeline ran thus. TCRs in the repertoires were matched against a reference library of SARS-CoV-2-specific TCRs that had been generated with the MIRA antigen-specificity platform. Breadth meant the fraction of unique TCRs that were SARS-CoV-2-associated, whereas depth meant the fraction of total T cells that were SARS-CoV-2-associated. Using the MIRA data, each spike-specific TCR was mapped to the spike region that the TCR reacts to and placed in a CD4 or CD8 class. Log10-transformed breadth and depth values were compared by one-way ANOVA with Sidak's multiple comparisons tests. The table comes from immuneACCESS by way of TCRdb, which keeps in-frame sequences with V and J called. Part of the clones is missing from these tables; in studies checked, under half for an unresolved V gene and the rest for unknown reasons. The DNA gave D and trimming, while V, J and clone size come from that table. Recorded for this sample are about 190,000 clones; about 94% of them occurred a single time. The ten largest clones capture 7% to 9.5% of the sample.

The intended sense of this specimen's time point label: baseline before first vaccination. Vaccinee samples came from UK trials COV001 and COV002, including a single-blind randomized controlled phase 2/3 trial of AZD1222 (ChAdOx1 nCoV-19) in healthy adults. For TCRbeta chain sequencing, PBMC samples from trial participants were taken at day 0 and at day 28 after the second dose. To note about this clone: What this receptor recognizes is not known. No qualities accompany the bases; no much larger clone lies one base away.

There are 14 amino acids in the CDR3, from cysteine to phenylalanine inclusive. This entry keeps only the CDR3 DNA: 42 bases, framed from base 1. V is cut back by 6 bases and J by 7 bases, with 5 bases in the junction unmatched. Per the germline V gene, MDHEN is the CDR1 and SYDVKM is the CDR2. Material: peripheral blood, obtained on day 0 of AZD1222 vaccination. The source is an adult in good health. The V and J genes are TRBV28 and TRBJ1-5; 11 nucleotides in the junction match TRBD1. The CDR3 is CASSHRTGGQPQHF. The nucleotide sequence is TGTGCCAGCAGCCACCGGACAGGGGGCCAGCCCCAGCATTTT.